This T cell receptor beta chain was obtained from a study of regulatory T cells in long-lasting Graves disease. Study-wide results and limits: It was in persistent disease that TRBV28, TRBJ1-2 and TRBJ2-5 were favored. Exclusively peripheral blood, rather than thyroid tissue, was studied.

This clonotype was recorded a few times. The antigen remains undetermined. CDR1 and CDR2 (germline): MNHNS, SASEGT. Trimming removed 8 bases from V and 2 bases from J, with 28 bases in between. The CDR3 is 18 residues long. Combining iRepertoire HTBI primers with Arm-PCR of CDR3 regions, the authors built TCR beta libraries. A single record per CDR3 protein comes from TCRdb applying MiXCR to the multiplex PCR reads. This sample has nearly 350,000 distinct CDR3 sequences, with 15% to 20% found just once. Indicated time point: persistent/refractory GD, antithyroid drugs over 5 years with positive TRAb. PBMC RNA was the source of the TCR library. American Thyroid Association guidelines defined Graves' disease diagnosis.

This sample comprised peripheral blood mononuclear cells (PBMCs), obtained when the disease was refractory, from a patient treated with antithyroid drugs. This sequence originates from a female donor with Graves disease. The chain couples TRBV6-1 to TRBJ2-7, with D perhaps TRBD1 or TRBD2 (7 bases each). For the CDR3, the DNA is TGTGCCAGCGGGAAGGGGGCAGGGGATACGCGGGAGCCCTACGAGCAGTACTTC. It specifies CASGKGAGDTREPYEQYF.